The source of this T cell receptor beta chain is a study of blood T cell repertoires in COVID-19. Study details: Whether acute or convalescent, the COVID-19 samples came from the United States, Italy and Spain. T cells, B-cell-depleted T cells, or PBMCs provided the cDNA or gDNA that served as material.

CDR1 and CDR2 (germline): SGHTA, FQGNSA. The V gene lost 1 base and the J gene lost 5 bases, with 8 bases spanning the gap. The CDR3 runs to 13 residues. This clone was seen a handful of times. Per the study methods: Amplification of reference gene primers provided the estimated nucleated cell counts. Assay: immunoSEQ multiplex PCR; the TCRdb copy retains only in-frame clones and omits some. That table furnishes V, J and clone size, whereas the DNA furnished D and trimming. The sample has about 140,000 clones; about nine tenths are singletons. V and J are TRBV7-2 and TRBJ2-5, with D maybe TRBD2 (5 bases). Input material: peripheral blood. The sequence derives from a man in his fifties or sixties with active or convalescent COVID-19. The CDR3 DNA reads TGTGCCAGCAGCTTAGGCGGGTACGAGACCCAGTACTTC. Encoded protein: CASSLGGYETQYF.